Listed below are T cell receptor beta chains from one sample, sequenced in a study of low-dose radiotherapy and immunotherapy resistance in tumors. TCRdb fed the reads into MiXCR, producing one record per CDR3 protein. This sample carries under 95,000 distinct CDR3 sequences, 15% to 20% of them seen once, and the ten largest clones take 1.3% to 1.5%. Sequenced material: PBMCs, taken after low-dose radiotherapy plus immunotherapy. The origin of the receptors is a male donor with prostate cancer. Both conserved end residues are part of each CDR3. The D gene is left open where the match is weak. Expanded clones are given a class, and other clones once, few, many or no size at all.

cdr3_nt: TGTGCCAGCAGCTTCGGGAGCCCCGCTCGCACAGATACGCAGTATTTT; cdr3_aa: CASSFGSPARTDTQYF; cdr3_length: 16; d_call: -; v_call: TRBV11-2; clone_size: many; j_call: TRBJ2-3
cdr3_nt: TGTGCCAGCAGTAAAGGCAGGGACCAAAACACTGAAGCTTTCTTT; cdr3_aa: CASSKGRDQNTEAFF; cdr3_length: 15; d_call: -; v_call: TRBV12-3/TRBV12-4; clone_size: many; j_call: TRBJ1-1
cdr3_nt: TGTGCCAGCAGTTTATTCCAGGGGGCTAGCACAGATACGCAGTATTTT; cdr3_aa: CASSLFQGASTDTQYF; cdr3_length: 16; d_call: TRBD1; v_call: TRBV28; clone_size: -; j_call: TRBJ2-3
cdr3_nt: TGCGCCAGCAGCCAAGGACAGGGGGGTACCTACGAGCAGTACTTC; cdr3_aa: CASSQGQGGTYEQYF; cdr3_length: 15; d_call: TRBD1; v_call: TRBV4-1; clone_size: many; j_call: TRBJ2-7
cdr3_nt: TGTGCCAGCAGCAGAAGGGGAAATGGCAATCAGCCCCAGCATTTT; cdr3_aa: CASSRRGNGNQPQHF; cdr3_length: 15; d_call: -; v_call: TRBV5-1; clone_size: many; j_call: TRBJ1-5
cdr3_nt: TGTGCCAGCAGTTTTCTGGGGGGAGATAACACTGAAGCTTTCTTT; cdr3_aa: CASSFLGGDNTEAFF; cdr3_length: 15; d_call: -; v_call: TRBV28; clone_size: many; j_call: TRBJ1-1
cdr3_nt: TGTGCCAGCACCTATGAGGGATCACAGTACTTC; cdr3_aa: CASTYEGSQYF; cdr3_length: 11; d_call: -; v_call: TRBV28; clone_size: many; j_call: TRBJ2-7
cdr3_nt: TGTGCCACCTTCCGGAGGACTGAAGCTTTCTTT; cdr3_aa: CATFRRTEAFF; cdr3_length: 11; d_call: -; v_call: TRBV24-1; clone_size: many; j_call: TRBJ1-1
cdr3_nt: TGTGCCAGCTCCGGGGATAGCAATCAGCCCCAGCATTTT; cdr3_aa: CASSGDSNQPQHF; cdr3_length: 13; d_call: -; v_call: TRBV6-2/TRBV6-3; clone_size: many; j_call: TRBJ1-5
cdr3_nt: TGTGCCAGCAGCTCCTCATTGGCGGGCTACACCTTC; cdr3_aa: CASSSSLAGYTF; cdr3_length: 12; d_call: -; v_call: TRBV13; clone_size: -; j_call: TRBJ1-2
cdr3_nt: TGTGCCACCAGCAGAGCCGTCGATCAGCCCCAGCATTTT; cdr3_aa: CATSRAVDQPQHF; cdr3_length: 13; d_call: -; v_call: TRBV15; clone_size: many; j_call: TRBJ1-5
cdr3_nt: TGCGCCAGCGGGGAGGGGGCTGGCGAGCAGTACTTC; cdr3_aa: CASGEGAGEQYF; cdr3_length: 12; d_call: -; v_call: TRBV5-1; clone_size: -; j_call: TRBJ2-7
cdr3_nt: TGTGCCAGCAGCTTGTGGTGGGCACAGGGGGCCAATGAGCAGTTCTTC; cdr3_aa: CASSLWWAQGANEQFF; cdr3_length: 16; d_call: TRBD1; v_call: TRBV5-6; clone_size: medium-sized; j_call: TRBJ2-1
cdr3_nt: TGCAGTGCTAGAGGAGTAGCGGGAGGCCCCAGCTCCTACAATGAGCAGTTCTTC; cdr3_aa: CSARGVAGGPSSYNEQFF; cdr3_length: 18; d_call: TRBD2; v_call: TRBV20-1; clone_size: -; j_call: TRBJ2-1
cdr3_nt: TGTGCCAGCAGCTTGGCCGGGGTGTCAACTGAAGCTTTCTTT; cdr3_aa: CASSLAGVSTEAFF; cdr3_length: 14; d_call: -; v_call: TRBV5-4; clone_size: many; j_call: TRBJ1-1
cdr3_nt: TGCAGTGCTATCACAGGTATCCCCAATCAGCCCCAGCATTTT; cdr3_aa: CSAITGIPNQPQHF; cdr3_length: 14; d_call: -; v_call: TRBV20-1; clone_size: many; j_call: TRBJ1-5
cdr3_nt: TGTGCCAGCAGTTCGACCTCCGGCTACACCTTC; cdr3_aa: CASSSTSGYTF; cdr3_length: 11; d_call: -; v_call: TRBV28; clone_size: many; j_call: TRBJ1-2
cdr3_nt: TGTGCCAGCAGTCAAGGTGGGACTAGCAACATTCAGTACTTC; cdr3_aa: CASSQGGTSNIQYF; cdr3_length: 14; d_call: TRBD2; v_call: TRBV3-1; clone_size: many; j_call: TRBJ2-4
cdr3_nt: TGTGCCAGCAGTGAATATTGGGGTATCTCGGGAGGGACGAGCTACGAGCAGTACTTC; cdr3_aa: CASSEYWGISGGTSYEQYF; cdr3_length: 19; d_call: TRBD2; v_call: TRBV2; clone_size: many; j_call: TRBJ2-7
cdr3_nt: TGCGCCAGCAGCCAAGGGACTAGATGGGCCGAGCAGTTCTTC; cdr3_aa: CASSQGTRWAEQFF; cdr3_length: 14; d_call: TRBD2; v_call: TRBV5-1; clone_size: many; j_call: TRBJ2-1
cdr3_nt: TGCGCCAGCAGCTTAGGAGGGGGCTATGGCTCTGGGGCCAACGTCCTGACTTTC; cdr3_aa: CASSLGGGYGSGANVLTF; cdr3_length: 18; d_call: -; v_call: TRBV5-1; clone_size: -; j_call: TRBJ2-6
cdr3_nt: TGTGCCAGCAGCCCAGAGGGGACCAGGGAGACCCAGTACTTC; cdr3_aa: CASSPEGTRETQYF; cdr3_length: 14; d_call: -; v_call: TRBV7-9; clone_size: many; j_call: TRBJ2-5
cdr3_nt: TGTGCCAGCAGCTTAGAGTCAGGGGGGAGGAAGACCCAGTACTTC; cdr3_aa: CASSLESGGRKTQYF; cdr3_length: 15; d_call: -; v_call: TRBV7-2; clone_size: many; j_call: TRBJ2-5
cdr3_nt: TGTGCGATCGCCTCCTACAATGAGCAGTTCTTC; cdr3_aa: CAIASYNEQFF; cdr3_length: 11; d_call: -; v_call: TRBV28; clone_size: many; j_call: TRBJ2-1
cdr3_nt: TGCAGCGTTGAGGATGGGGCCAACGTCCTGACTTTC; cdr3_aa: CSVEDGANVLTF; cdr3_length: 12; d_call: -; v_call: TRBV29-1; clone_size: many; j_call: TRBJ2-6
cdr3_nt: TGCAGTGCTCCCCTCTCCGGAGAGCTCGAGCAGTACTTC; cdr3_aa: CSAPLSGELEQYF; cdr3_length: 13; d_call: -; v_call: TRBV20-1; clone_size: -; j_call: TRBJ2-7
cdr3_nt: TGCGCCAGCAGGCACGCCGGGGCGAATGAGCAGTTCTTC; cdr3_aa: CASRHAGANEQFF; cdr3_length: 13; d_call: -; v_call: TRBV5-1; clone_size: few; j_call: TRBJ2-1